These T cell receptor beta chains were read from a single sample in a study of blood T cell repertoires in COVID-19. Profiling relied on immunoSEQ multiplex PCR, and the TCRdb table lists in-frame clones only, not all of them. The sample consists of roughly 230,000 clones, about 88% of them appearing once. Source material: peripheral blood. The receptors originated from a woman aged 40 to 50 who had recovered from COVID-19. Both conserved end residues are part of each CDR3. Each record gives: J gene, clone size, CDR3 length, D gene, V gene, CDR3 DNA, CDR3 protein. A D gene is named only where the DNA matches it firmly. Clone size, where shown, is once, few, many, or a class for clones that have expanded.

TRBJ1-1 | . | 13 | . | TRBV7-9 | TGTGCCAGCGGCCTGATTGAGAACACTGAAGCTTTCTTT | CASGLIENTEAFF
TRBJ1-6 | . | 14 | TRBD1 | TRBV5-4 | TGTGCCAGCAGCTGGCAGGGGGCGGGTTCACCCCTCCACTTT | CASSWQGAGSPLHF
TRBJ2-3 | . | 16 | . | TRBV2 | TGTGCCAGCAGCGATCCGCGGGGACTCCTCGGGGATACGCAGTATTTT | CASSDPRGLLGDTQYF
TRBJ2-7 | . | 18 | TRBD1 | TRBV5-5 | TGTGCCAGCAGAACCGGTCCCCGGACAGGGACGCTTTTGGGCGAGCAGTACTTC | CASRTGPRTGTLLGEQYF
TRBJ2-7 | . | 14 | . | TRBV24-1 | TGTGCCACCAGTGATTCAGCGGGTATCAACGAGCAGTACTTC | CATSDSAGINEQYF
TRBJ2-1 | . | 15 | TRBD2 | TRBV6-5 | TGTGCCAGCAGTTACGGAGCGGGACCGGCGAATGAGCAGTTCTTC | CASSYGAGPANEQFF
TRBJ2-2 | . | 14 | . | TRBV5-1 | TGCGCCAGCAGCGGGGGGGCAAGGACCGGGGAGCTGTTTTTT | CASSGGARTGELFF
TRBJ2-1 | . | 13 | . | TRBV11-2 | TGTGCCAGCAGCTCAGAACTCTACAATGAGCAGTTCTTC | CASSSELYNEQFF
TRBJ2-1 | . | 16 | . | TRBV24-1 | TGTGCCACCAGTGATACGACAGCCAGCTCCTACAATGAGCAGTTCTTC | CATSDTTASSYNEQFF
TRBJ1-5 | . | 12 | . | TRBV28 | TGTGCCAGCAGGGGAGGGAGTCAGCCCCAGCATTTT | CASRGGSQPQHF
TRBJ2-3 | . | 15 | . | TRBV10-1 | TGCGCCAGCAGTGACGCGGGAAGTAGCACAGATACGCAGTATTTT | CASSDAGSSTDTQYF
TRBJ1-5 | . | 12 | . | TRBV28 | TGTGCCAGCAGTTTCCGCTACAGGCATTCGCATTTT | CASSFRYRHSHF
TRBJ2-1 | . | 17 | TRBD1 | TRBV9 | TGTGCCAGCAGTCCAGGACAGGGGAGACGCCTTAGGGATGAGCAGTTCTTC | CASSPGQGRRLRDEQFF
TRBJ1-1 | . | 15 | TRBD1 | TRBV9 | TGTGCCAGCAGCGCCAGACAGGGGGAGGGCACTGAAGCTTTCTTT | CASSARQGEGTEAFF
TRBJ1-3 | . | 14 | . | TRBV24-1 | TGTGCCACCAGTGATTACAATTCTGGAAACACCATATATTTT | CATSDYNSGNTIYF
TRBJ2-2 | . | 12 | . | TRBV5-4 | TGTGCCAGCAACAGAAACACCGGGGAGCTGTTTTTT | CASNRNTGELFF
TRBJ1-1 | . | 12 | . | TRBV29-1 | TGCAGCGTTGAAGACGGGTGGACTGAAGCTTTCTTT | CSVEDGWTEAFF
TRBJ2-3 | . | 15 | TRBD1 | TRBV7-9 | TGTGCCAGCAGCTCACAGGGGGCGCTTACAGATACGCAGTATTTT | CASSSQGALTDTQYF
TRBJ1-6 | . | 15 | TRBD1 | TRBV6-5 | TGTGCCAGCAGATGGCGGACAGGGAAACTTTCACCCCTCCACTTT | CASRWRTGKLSPLHF
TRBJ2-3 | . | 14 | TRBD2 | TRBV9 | TGTGCCAGCAGTGGGACTAGCGGCACAGATACGCAGTATTTT | CASSGTSGTDTQYF
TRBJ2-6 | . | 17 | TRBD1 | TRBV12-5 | TGTGCTAGTGGTATGCCAGGGGGCCTCTCTGGGGCCAACGTCCTGACTTTC | CASGMPGGLSGANVLTF
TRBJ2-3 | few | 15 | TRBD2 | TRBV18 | TGTGCCAGCTCCCTAGGACTAGCGGCGACAGATACGCAGTATTTT | CASSLGLAATDTQYF
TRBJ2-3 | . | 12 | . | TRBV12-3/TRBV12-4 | TGTGCCAGCAGTTTAGTCTCAGATACGCAGTATTTT | CASSLVSDTQYF
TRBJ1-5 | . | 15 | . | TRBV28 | TGTGCCAGCAGTTTAAACATTTATAGCAATCAGCCCCAGCATTTT | CASSLNIYSNQPQHF
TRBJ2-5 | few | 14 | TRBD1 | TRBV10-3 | TGTGCCATCCAAGGGCAGGGGGCGCAAGAGACCCAGTACTTC | CAIQGQGAQETQYF
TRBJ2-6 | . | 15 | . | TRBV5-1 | TGCGCCAGCAGCTTACAGTTCTCTGGGGCCAACGTCCTGACTTTC | CASSLQFSGANVLTF
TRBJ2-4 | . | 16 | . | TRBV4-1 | TGCGCCAGCAGCCAAGTCGGGGGAATAGCCAAAAACATTCAGTACTTC | CASSQVGGIAKNIQYF
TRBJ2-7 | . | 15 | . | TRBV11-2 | TGTGCCAGCAGCTTAGAGACAGCAGACTCCTACGAGCAGTACTTC | CASSLETADSYEQYF
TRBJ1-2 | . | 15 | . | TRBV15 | TGTGCCACCAGCAGAGATCACAGGCAGACCTATGGCTACACCTTC | CATSRDHRQTYGYTF
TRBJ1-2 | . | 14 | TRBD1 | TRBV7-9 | TGTGCCAGCGAAAGAAAGGACAGGGGATTTGGCTACACCTTC | CASERKDRGFGYTF
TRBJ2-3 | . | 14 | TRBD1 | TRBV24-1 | TGTGCCACCAGTGATTCACAGGGGCTGGATACGCAGTATTTT | CATSDSQGLDTQYF
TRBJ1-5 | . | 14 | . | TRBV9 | TGTGCCAGCAGCGTAGACGGGGGAAATCAGCCCCAGCATTTT | CASSVDGGNQPQHF
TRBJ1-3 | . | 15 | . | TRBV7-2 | TGTGCCAGCAGCTCTTACCTGGAGGCTGGAAACACCATATATTTT | CASSSYLEAGNTIYF